This T cell receptor beta chain originates from a study of T cells in localized non-small cell lung cancer. The protocol was immunoSEQ multiplex PCR, while the TCRdb copy is restricted to in-frame clones and leaves out a portion. The sample includes 11,000 or so clones, 29% of them seen just once. Germline assignment: CDR1 SGDLS and CDR2 YYNGEE. V was pared by 0 bases and J by 5 bases, with 14 bases between. The CDR3 covers 15 residues. Study-wide results and caveats: Adjacent uninvolved lung tissue had the highest T cell clonality, exceeding tumor. With higher T cell density in blood came longer overall survival. Sequencing was limited to one tumor region, leaving the possibility of heterogeneity open.

There are many counts of this clone. Its antigen is unknown. The starting material was lung tumor tissue, obtained before any cancer treatment. V is TRBV9 and J is TRBJ2-5; a possible D gene is TRBD2 (6 bases). This receptor was identified in a man aged 40 to 70 with stage I lung adenocarcinoma. CDR3 residues: CASSVEEGVRETQYF. In nucleotides, the CDR3 is TGTGCCAGCAGCGTAGAGGAGGGCGTAAGGGAGACCCAGTACTTC.